This T cell receptor (beta chain) was found in a study of cytomegalovirus exposure and HLA in healthy donors (TCRdb year 2017). Study-wide context: In an earlier analysis of roughly 500 of the donors, around 300 Gb of sequence data and just under 120 million unique TCR beta sequences from roughly 200 million T cells were reported. An early release that covered fewer than 750 HLA-typed donors contained about 300 gigabases of sequencing data and around 80 million unique TCR sequences. Of the 398 genotyped donors, approximately 80% fell in the genetic ancestry cluster associated with self-reported Caucasian donors. The study was designed to test whether signatures of past pathogen exposure could be identified by cataloging public T cell receptors. The T cell repertoires of some 670 subjects were profiled by immunosequencing and related to cytomegalovirus serostatus. A separate validation cohort of over 95 different subjects was used in addition to the approximately 640-subject first cohort. To predict cytomegalovirus infection status, the study combined high-throughput TCR immunosequencing, statistical association of individual TCRs with disease status, and machine learning. To study patterns of TCR occurrence, a later analysis re-analyzed previously published TCR beta repertoires from hundreds of donors and added high-resolution HLA genotyping. Rather than using new phenotypic data, the later analysis identified candidate immune exposures from TCR beta sequences and from how often those sequences occurred across donors. To decide whether each TCR beta V gene segment behaved as functional or pseudogenic, an earlier analysis of some 540 of the donors relied on high-throughput TCR beta sequencing. Donor age, sex, ethnicity and CMV serostatus were collected together with the repertoire data. A later genetic analysis used genome-wide SNP genotypes for about three fifths of the 666 donors, treating that subset as a discovery cohort. All discovery cohort repertoires had been generated on a single sequencing platform. HLA typing included class I and class II loci at four-digit resolution. Typing coverage varied by locus: about 620-640 donors for A, B, C, DRB1 and DQB1; under 550 for DQA1; about 570 for DPA1; approximately 450 for DPB1. A handful of DR-DQ haplotypes were handled as single units for association and clustering because linkage in the cohort was strong. Among about 360 genotyped donors of the cohort, an average of roughly 240,000 unique TCR beta nucleotide sequences were sequenced per donor, 15% to 20% of them non-productive.

In its sample, this clone was seen a few times. The antigen it binds to is not known. No base quality information exists; no much larger clone differs at one position. The V end loses 5 bases and the J end loses 5 bases, and a stretch of 15 bases separates them. Measured from the cysteine to the phenylalanine, the CDR3 is 14 residues long. The retained sequence is limited to the CDR3, 42 bases, with the frame set at the first base. In the germline V gene, CDR1 corresponds to SGHTA and CDR2 to FQGTGA. The cohort comprised hundreds of healthy bone marrow donors. All cohort members were sampled while nominally healthy, although unrecorded immune exposures were likely present. The donor was CMV seronegative and belonged to the group of 350 to 400 seronegative cohort members. A peripheral blood sample was collected from each donor, and TCR beta sequencing was performed on peripheral blood mononuclear cells. The Qiagen DNeasy Blood Extraction Kit was used to extract genomic DNA from the blood cell samples.

Libraries came from the immunoSEQ multiplex PCR assay. For the multiplex PCR, a mixture combining 60 forward primers for TCR Vbeta segments and 13 reverse primers for TCR Jbeta segments was used. A multiplex PCR assay on genomic DNA amplified the CDR3 region of rearranged TCR beta genes. On the Illumina HiSeq System, the amplified TCR beta libraries were sequenced as 87-base-pair reads. The paper's data handling went like this. A later analysis tallied 75 million to 95 million unique TCR beta chains across the approximately 670 repertoires, and about 12 million of those chains were shared by two or more donors. Raw reads were error-corrected and collapsed into unique sequences by a nearest-neighbor algorithm in which closely related sequences were merged to remove PCR and sequencing errors. Alignment of CDR3 sequences to IMGT reference sequences was used to assign V, D and J gene segments. For a sequence to be retained, a match of at least six nucleotides to both a V gene segment and a J gene segment was required. Rearrangements were classified as productive when the CDR3 lacked stop codons and remained in frame with V and J, and all other rearrangements were classified as non-productive. CDR3 was defined according to IMGT convention as the region running from the second conserved V-encoded cysteine to the conserved J-encoded phenylalanine. Sequences without an unambiguous match to a single V gene segment were excluded from the earlier analysis of approximately 600 of the donors. In an earlier analysis of several hundred of the donors, V segments were called functional above 56.7% productive rearrangements and were called segregating when the between-donor standard deviation exceeded 5%. A statistical classification framework was built to diagnose cytomegalovirus status from the catalog of TCR beta chain sequences. A later analysis assigned V and J genes by comparing TCR nucleotide sequences with IMGT/GENE-DB human TR gene sequences. A later analysis assigned CDR3 sequences and most-parsimonious VDJ recombination scenarios with the TCRdist pipeline. A later analysis defined each TCR beta chain by its CDR3 amino acid sequence plus V-gene family, and excluded reads lacking a unique V-gene family. In a later analysis, some 600 highly shared, low-generation-probability nucleotide sequences were removed to address suspected cross-contamination and a sequencing artifact. In a later analysis, a clonal expansion index for each public chain was calculated from normalized within-repertoire ranks of inferred template counts. A later analysis computed generation probabilities with a VDJ recombination model fitted to out-of-frame rearrangements, and checked the results against IGoR. In a later analysis, TCR-TCR, TCR-HLA and TCR-CMV co-occurrence was scored with hypergeometric tests, and a repertoire-size bias correction was applied to TCR pairs. In a later analysis, false discovery rates were estimated by permuting HLA or CMV assignments 20 times. In a later analysis, co-occurring TCRs were grouped using DBSCAN, and TCRdist sequence similarity was added for clustering within HLA-allele-positive subsets. Repertoires with fewer than 30,000 or more than 120,000 public chains were left out of co-occurrence clustering, as were a handful of repertoires with anomalous nucleotide sharing. TCRdb's version of the immuneACCESS table is confined to in-frame rearrangements and falls short of the full clone set. An unresolved V gene accounts for under half of the shortfall where checked; the remainder is of unknown origin. The DNA was the basis for D and trimming; V, J and clone size are from that table. Within this sample are 95,000 to 150,000 clones, with approximately 67% of them counted one time only. The ten largest clones represent about 1.6% of the sample.

Overall study results and their limits: A later analysis found that HLA-associated TCR beta chains were more clonally expanded and had lower generation probabilities than equally common non-associated chains. A later analysis found that most CMV-associated TCR beta chains appeared HLA-restricted, with HLA associations seemingly driven largely by CMV exposure. Linkage disequilibrium might explain the correlated functional status among segregating V segments, but an unknown experimental factor could not be excluded. According to a later analysis, parvovirus B19, influenza, CMV and Epstein-Barr virus appeared linked to several top co-occurrence clusters. It was suggested by the authors that the approach could potentially be generalized to other disease states and immunological phenotypes. Cytomegalovirus status was reported to be diagnosed by the classifier with high specificity and sensitivity in both the original and validation cohorts. An association between a missense DCLRE1C variant and V-gene and J-gene trimming of TCR beta chains was found in a later genetic analysis and replicated in an independent cohort. A cluster of highly shared sequence variants was judged likely to be a technical artifact of the sequencing pipeline. Broadly in line with IMGT annotations, most TCR beta V segments showed up in productive rearrangements about 90% or about 30% of the time in an earlier analysis of a few hundred of the donors. Some IMGT-functional V segments, including TRBV6-2 and TRBV6-3, could not be told apart with the 87-base-pair reads, so those segments were excluded. Immune exposure information for the cohort was limited to CMV serostatus. Because some donors lacked HLA typing at each locus, the association tests relied only on the typed subset. Most TCR sequences were seen in very few donors, while some public TCRs were found in many individuals. Approximately 18 rarely observed V segments, including chromosome 9 orphons, were excluded from the earlier analysis of several hundred of the donors because counts were too low. A further reported finding was that TCR beta sequences accurately predicted the HLA-A and HLA-B alleles for most subjects in the first cohort. A total of fewer than 200 TCR beta chains were listed by the study as associated with cytomegalovirus. When HLA alleles, especially DR and DQ, strongly co-occurred, TCR associations were difficult to assign to individual alleles. In a later analysis, TCR association rates were found to vary across HLA loci, with the most associated TCRs seen for DRB1 alleles and the fewest for HLA-C alleles. Sequencing depth was assumed to be roughly uniform across donors in the presence/absence analyses, though that assumption may not hold. A later analysis associated some 17,000 TCR beta sequences with specific HLA alleles at a false discovery rate of 0.05. A later genetic analysis reported fewer N-insertions in productive TCRs among donors in an Asian-associated ancestry cluster than the approximately 670-donor mean. Only TCR beta chains were sequenced in this cohort, and the absence of alpha or paired-chain data limited detectable features. Three of the identified cytomegalovirus-associated TCR beta chains were confirmed in vitro to be specific for cytomegalovirus antigens.

The sequence joins TRBV7-3 to TRBJ1-2; the D gene identity is not certain. The TCR sequence derives from a young man in good health and CMV-seronegative. The sequencing sample was made of PBMCs. The CDR3 region reads CASSLEGSRYGYTF. At the DNA level, the sequence is TGTGCCAGCAGCCTCGAAGGGAGTAGGTATGGCTACACCTTC.